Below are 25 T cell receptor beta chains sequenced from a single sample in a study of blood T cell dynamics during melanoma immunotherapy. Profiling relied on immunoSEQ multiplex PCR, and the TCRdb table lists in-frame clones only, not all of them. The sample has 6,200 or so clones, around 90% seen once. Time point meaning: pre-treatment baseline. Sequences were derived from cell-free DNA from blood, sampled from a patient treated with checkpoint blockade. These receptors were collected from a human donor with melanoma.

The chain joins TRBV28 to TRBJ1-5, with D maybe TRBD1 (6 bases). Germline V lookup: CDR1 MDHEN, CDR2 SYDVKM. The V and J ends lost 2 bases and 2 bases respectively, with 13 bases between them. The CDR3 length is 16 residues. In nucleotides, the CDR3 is TGTGCCAGCAGTTTAATGGGGGCTGGAGGCAATCAGCCCCAGCATTTT. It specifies CASSLMGAGGNQPQHF.

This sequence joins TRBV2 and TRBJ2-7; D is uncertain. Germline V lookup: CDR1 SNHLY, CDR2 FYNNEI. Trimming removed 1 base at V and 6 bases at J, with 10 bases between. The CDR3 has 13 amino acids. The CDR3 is CASSEGSSGEQYF. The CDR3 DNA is TGTGCCAGCAGTGAAGGAAGTTCGGGCGAGCAGTACTTC.

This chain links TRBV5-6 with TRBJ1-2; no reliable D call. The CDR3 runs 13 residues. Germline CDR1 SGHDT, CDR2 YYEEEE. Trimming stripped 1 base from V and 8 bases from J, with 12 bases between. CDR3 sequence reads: CASSLRSEHGYTF. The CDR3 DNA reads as TGTGCCAGCAGCTTGCGGTCGGAGCACGGCTACACCTTC.

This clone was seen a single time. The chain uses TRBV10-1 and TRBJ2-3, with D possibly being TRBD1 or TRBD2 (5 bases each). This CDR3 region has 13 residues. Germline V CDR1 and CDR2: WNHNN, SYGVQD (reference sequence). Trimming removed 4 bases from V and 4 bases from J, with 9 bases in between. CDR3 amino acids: CASSVGVADTQYF. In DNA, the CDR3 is TGCGCCAGCAGTGTGGGGGTTGCAGATACGCAGTATTTT.

CDR3 bases: TGTGCCAGCAGCCAGGAATCTAGCGGTCAAGAGACCCAGTACTTC. This sequence encodes CASSQESSGQETQYF. The chain has TRBV4-2 and TRBJ2-5, with 7 bases matching TRBD2. J lost 2 bases, V lost 3 bases, and 6 bases had no gene match. The germline V gene has CDR1 LGHNA and CDR2 YNFKEQ. This CDR3 region has 15 residues.

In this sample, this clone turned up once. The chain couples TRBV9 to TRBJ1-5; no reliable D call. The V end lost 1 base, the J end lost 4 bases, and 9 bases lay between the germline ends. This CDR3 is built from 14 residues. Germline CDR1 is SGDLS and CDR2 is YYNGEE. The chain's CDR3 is CASSVIFCNQPQHF. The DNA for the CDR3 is TGTGCCAGCAGCGTAATTTTTTGTAATCAGCCCCAGCATTTT.

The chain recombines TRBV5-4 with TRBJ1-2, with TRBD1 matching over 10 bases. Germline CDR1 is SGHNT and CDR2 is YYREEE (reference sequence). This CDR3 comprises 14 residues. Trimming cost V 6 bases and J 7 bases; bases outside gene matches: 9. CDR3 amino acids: CASTKGGTGAGYTF. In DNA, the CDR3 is TGTGCCAGCACCAAAGGGGGGACAGGGGCTGGCTACACCTTC.

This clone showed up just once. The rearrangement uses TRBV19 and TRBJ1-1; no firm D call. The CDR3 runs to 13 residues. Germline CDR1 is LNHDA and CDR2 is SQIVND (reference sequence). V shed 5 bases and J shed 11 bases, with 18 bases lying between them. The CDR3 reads CASSPTGVGMAFF. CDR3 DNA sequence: TGTGCCAGTAGTCCTACGGGCGTGGGGATGGCTTTCTTT.

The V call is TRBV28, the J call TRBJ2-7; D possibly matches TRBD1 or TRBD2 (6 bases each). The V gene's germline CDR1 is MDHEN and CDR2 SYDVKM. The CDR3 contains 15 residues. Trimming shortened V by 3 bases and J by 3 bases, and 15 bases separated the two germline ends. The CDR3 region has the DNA TGTGCCAGCAGTTTGAGAGGGGGGTTAGACTACGAGCAGTACTTC. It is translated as CASSLRGGLDYEQYF.

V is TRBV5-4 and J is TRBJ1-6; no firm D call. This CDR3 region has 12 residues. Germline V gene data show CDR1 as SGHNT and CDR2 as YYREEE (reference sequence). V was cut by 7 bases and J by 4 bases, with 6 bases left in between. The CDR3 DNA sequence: TGTGCCAGCGCGGCATATAATTCACCCCTCCACTTT. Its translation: CASAAYNSPLHF. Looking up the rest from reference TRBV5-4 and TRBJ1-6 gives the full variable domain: ETGVTQSPTHLIKTRGQQVTLRCSSQSGHNTVSWYQQALGQGPQFIFQYYREEENGRGNFPPRFSGLQFPNYSSELNVNALELDDSALYLCASAAYNSPLHFGNGTRLTVT.

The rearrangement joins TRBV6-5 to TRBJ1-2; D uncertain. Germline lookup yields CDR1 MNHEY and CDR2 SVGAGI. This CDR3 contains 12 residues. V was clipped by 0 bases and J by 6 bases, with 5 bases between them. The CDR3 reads CASSYSSDGYTF. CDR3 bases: TGTGCCAGCAGTTACTCGAGCGATGGCTACACCTTC.

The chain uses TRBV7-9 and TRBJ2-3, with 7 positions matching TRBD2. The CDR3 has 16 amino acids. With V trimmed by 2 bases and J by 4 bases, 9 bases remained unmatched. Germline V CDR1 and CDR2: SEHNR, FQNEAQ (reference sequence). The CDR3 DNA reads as TGTGCCAGCAGCTTAAGGGGCGGGAGTAAGGCAGATACGCAGTATTTT. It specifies CASSLRGGSKADTQYF.

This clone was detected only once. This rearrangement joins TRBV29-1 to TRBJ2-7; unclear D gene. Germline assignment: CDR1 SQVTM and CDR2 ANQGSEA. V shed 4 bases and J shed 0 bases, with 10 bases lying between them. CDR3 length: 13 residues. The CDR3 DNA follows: TGCAGCGTTGGGTTCGCCGTCTCCTACGAGCAGTACTTC. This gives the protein CSVGFAVSYEQYF.

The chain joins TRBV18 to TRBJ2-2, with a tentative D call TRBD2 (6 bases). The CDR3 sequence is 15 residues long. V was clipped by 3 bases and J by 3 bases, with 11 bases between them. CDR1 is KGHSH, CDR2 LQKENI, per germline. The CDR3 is CASSPQRVDTGELFF. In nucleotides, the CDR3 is TGTGCCAGCTCACCCCAGCGGGTGGACACCGGGGAGCTGTTTTTT.

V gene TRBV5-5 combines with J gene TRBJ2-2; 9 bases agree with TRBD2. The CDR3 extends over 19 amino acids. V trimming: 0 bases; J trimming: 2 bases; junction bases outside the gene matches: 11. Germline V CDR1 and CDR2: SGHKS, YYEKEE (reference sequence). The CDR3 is CASSLGPFSSGANTGELFF. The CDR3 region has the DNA TGTGCCAGCAGCTTGGGTCCGTTTTCTAGCGGGGCCAACACCGGGGAGCTGTTTTTT.

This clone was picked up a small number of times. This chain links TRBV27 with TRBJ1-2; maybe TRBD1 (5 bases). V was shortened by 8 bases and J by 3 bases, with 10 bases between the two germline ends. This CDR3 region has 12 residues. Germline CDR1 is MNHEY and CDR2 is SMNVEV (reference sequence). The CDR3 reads CASGGSDYGYTF. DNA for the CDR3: TGTGCCAGCGGGGGAAGCGACTATGGCTACACCTTC.

CDR3 loop: CASSPLASPRTDTQYF. CDR3 bases: TGTGCCAGCTCACCCCTAGCTTCTCCCCGAACAGATACGCAGTATTTT. The chain links TRBV18 to TRBJ2-3, with D possibly TRBD2 on 5 matching bases. CDR3 size: 16 residues. V was cut by 3 bases and J by 3 bases, with 16 bases left in between. Germline V lookup: CDR1 KGHSH, CDR2 LQKENI.

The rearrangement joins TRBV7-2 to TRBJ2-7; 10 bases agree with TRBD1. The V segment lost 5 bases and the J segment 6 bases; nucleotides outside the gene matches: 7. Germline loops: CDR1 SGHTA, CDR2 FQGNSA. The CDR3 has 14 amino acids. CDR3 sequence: CASSPDRGRVEQYF. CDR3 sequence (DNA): TGTGCCAGCAGCCCCGACAGGGGGCGCGTCGAGCAGTACTTC.

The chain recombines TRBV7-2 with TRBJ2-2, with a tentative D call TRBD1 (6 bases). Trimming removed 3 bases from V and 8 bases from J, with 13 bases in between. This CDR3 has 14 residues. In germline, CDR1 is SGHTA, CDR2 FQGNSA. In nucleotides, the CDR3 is TGTGCCAGCAGCTTTGGCTTCCAGGGGGGGGAGCTGTTTTTT. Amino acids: CASSFGFQGGELFF.

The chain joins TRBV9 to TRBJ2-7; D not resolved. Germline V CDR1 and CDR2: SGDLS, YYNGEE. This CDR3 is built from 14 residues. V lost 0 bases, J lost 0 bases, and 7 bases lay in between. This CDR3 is CASSVDVSSYEQYF. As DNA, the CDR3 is TGTGCCAGCAGCGTAGACGTTAGCTCCTACGAGCAGTACTTC.

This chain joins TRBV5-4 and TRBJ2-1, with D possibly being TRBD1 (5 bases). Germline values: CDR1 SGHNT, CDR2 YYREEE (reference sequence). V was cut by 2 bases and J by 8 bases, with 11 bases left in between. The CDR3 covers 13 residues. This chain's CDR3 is CASSFSREHEQFF. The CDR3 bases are TGTGCCAGCAGCTTTTCCAGGGAACATGAGCAGTTCTTC.

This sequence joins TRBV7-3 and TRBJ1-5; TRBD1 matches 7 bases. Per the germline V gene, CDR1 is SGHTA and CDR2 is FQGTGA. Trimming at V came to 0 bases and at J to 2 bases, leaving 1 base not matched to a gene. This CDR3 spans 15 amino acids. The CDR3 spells CASSLTGTGNQPQHF. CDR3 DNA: TGTGCCAGCAGCTTAACGGGGACAGGCAATCAGCCCCAGCATTTT.

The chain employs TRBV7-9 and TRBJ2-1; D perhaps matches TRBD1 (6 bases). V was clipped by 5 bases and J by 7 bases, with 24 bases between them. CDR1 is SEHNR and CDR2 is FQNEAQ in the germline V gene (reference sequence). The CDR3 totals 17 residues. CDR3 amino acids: CASSHRLAAGVSNEQFF. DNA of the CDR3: TGTGCCAGCAGCCACCGCCTTGCGGCAGGGGTGTCAAATGAGCAGTTCTTC. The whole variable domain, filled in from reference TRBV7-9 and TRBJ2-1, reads DTGVSQNPRHKITKRGQNVTFRCDPISEHNRLYWYRQTLGQGPEFLTYFQNEAQLEKSRLLSDRFSAERPKGSFSTLEIQRTEQGDSAMYLCASSHRLAAGVSNEQFFGPGTRLTVL.

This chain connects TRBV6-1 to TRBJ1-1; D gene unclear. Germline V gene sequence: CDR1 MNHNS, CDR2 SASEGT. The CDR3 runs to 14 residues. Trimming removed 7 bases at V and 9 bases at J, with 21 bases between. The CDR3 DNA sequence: TGTGCCAGCATCCCCTCACGTGGGCAATTTAAAGCTTTCTTT. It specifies CASIPSRGQFKAFF.

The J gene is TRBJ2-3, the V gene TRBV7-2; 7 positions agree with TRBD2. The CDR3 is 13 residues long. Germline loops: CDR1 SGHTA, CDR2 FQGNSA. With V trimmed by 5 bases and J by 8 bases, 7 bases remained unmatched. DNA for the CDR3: TGTGCCAGCAGCCCCTCTCAGCGGGGTACGCAGTATTTT. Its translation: CASSPSQRGTQYF. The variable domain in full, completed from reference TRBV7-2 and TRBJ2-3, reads GAGVSQSPSNKVTEKGKDVELRCDPISGHTALYWYRQSLGQGLEFLIYFQGNSAPDKSGLPSDRFSAERTGGSVSTLTIQRTQQEDSAVYLCASSPSQRGTQYFGPGTRLTVL.